This TCR beta chain was captured by sequencing in a study of identical twins. From germline, CDR1 is ENHRY and CDR2 SYGVKD. V was trimmed by 0 bases and J by 5 bases, leaving 13 bases between them. The CDR3 contains 15 residues. Findings of the study overall: Diverse VJ usage suggested most zero-insertion clonotypes were not invariant T cells. Excess sharing by twins proved weaker in beta out-of-frame sequences. Cross-sectional statistical analysis, not tracking of the same donors, underpinned the conclusions.

With respect to this clonotype: Antigen unknown.

Addition of a universal primer site occurred through template switching, and cDNA carried unique molecular identifiers. TCRdb reprocessed the 5' RACE reads with MiXCR, giving one entry per CDR3 protein. The top ten clones hold approximately 0.25% of a sample with 1,800,000 or so distinct CDR3 sequences, roughly a third of them seen once. This receptor was identified in a newborn girl in good health. The chain recombines TRBV10-3 with TRBJ1-1; tentatively, D is TRBD1 (6 bases). The sample was cord blood. The chain's CDR3 is CAISESGGGRTEAFF. CDR3 bases: TGTGCCATCAGTGAGTCCGGGGGGGGGCGGACTGAAGCTTTCTTT.